This TCR beta chain was observed in a study of OX40 agonist ivuxolimab in advanced cancers. Germline V gene sequence: CDR1 MNHEY, CDR2 SMNVEV (reference sequence). CDR3 size: 17 residues. The V gene end was trimmed by 1 base and the J gene end by 1 base; junction bases not matched to a gene: 7. Using immunoSEQ multiplex PCR, the repertoire was profiled, and TCRdb retains in-frame clones only, with some absent. The top ten clones hold 0.38% of a sample with 40,000 or so clones, 70% to 90% of them seen once. About this clone: The antigen is not known.

General study results and limits: Antigens targeted by the expanded peripheral T cells were not determined.

This specimen was CD4+ or CD8+ T cells sorted from blood, taken in a trial of the OX40 agonist ivuxolimab. The receptor was isolated from an adult with an advanced solid tumor such as melanoma, head and neck, liver or kidney cancer. The chain recombines TRBV27 with TRBJ2-7; 10 bases line up with TRBD1. CDR3 sequence: CASSLYGTGADSYEQYF. DNA for the CDR3: TGTGCCAGCAGTTTATATGGGACAGGGGCCGATTCCTACGAGCAGTACTTC.